The table lists the clone carrying this T cell receptor beta chain with a few counts. Its antigen remains unknown. TCRdb analysed the RT-PCR reads with MiXCR anew, one entry per CDR3 protein. The sample lists 750,000 to 850,000 distinct CDR3 sequences; around 20% were seen once. This entry is derived from a study of response to subunit inactivated influenza vaccine. Whole-study findings and limits: Authors suggested each seasonal flu vaccination may recruit only limited numbers of new T cells.

Germline CDR1 LGHDT, CDR2 YNNKEL (reference sequence). The V end lost 2 bases, the J end lost 2 bases, and 9 bases lay between the germline ends. The CDR3 runs to 14 residues. The specimen was PBMCs from blood, collected 5 days after vaccination. The TCR sequence derives from a man aged 50 to 60 who received an inactivated influenza vaccine. V and J are TRBV3-1 and TRBJ2-5; D is undetermined. The DNA for the CDR3 is TGTGCCAGCAGCCAACAAAACGGTCAAGAGACCCAGTACTTC. The encoded protein is CASSQQNGQETQYF.